This is a list of T cell receptor beta chains from one sample in a study of preoperative IRX-2 immunotherapy in early breast cancer. Only in-frame clones appear in the TCRdb table, and some are missing; sequencing was by immunoSEQ multiplex PCR. This sample has roughly 40,000 clones, with 70% to 80% found just once. The material sequenced was tumor tissue, taken after IRX-2 immunotherapy. These receptors were obtained from a human donor with breast cancer. The CDR3 runs from the conserved cysteine through the conserved F or W. A D gene is named only where the DNA matches it firmly. Some rows have no size entry. The others give once, few or many, or a class for an expanded clone.

v_call,d_call,cdr3_length,clone_size,cdr3_aa
TRBV19,NA,18,NA,CASAGLTLVSSNTGELFF
TRBV14,NA,11,NA,CASSLVGEQYF
TRBV6-8,NA,14,NA,CASIPGTFTGELFF
TRBV28,TRBD2,15,NA,CASSRTSGYSDTQYF
TRBV18,NA,15,NA,CASSPIDSYNSPLHF
TRBV25-1,TRBD1,15,NA,CASQRPGTGGETQYF
TRBV6-8,NA,16,NA,CASSYGGLGGGQPQHF
TRBV2,NA,15,NA,CAISGTAKSSYEQYF
TRBV14,NA,15,NA,CASSQYPPGDSPLHF
TRBV5-1,NA,15,NA,CASSPGGTQNTEAFF
TRBV28,NA,14,NA,CASRSGWVTDTQYF
TRBV6-8,NA,16,NA,CASSEMGGRSGNTIYF
TRBV28,NA,13,NA,CASSPYRVNEAFF
TRBV11-3,TRBD1,18,NA,CASSPLPSGGLTNEKLFF
TRBV11-3,NA,17,few,CASSLRSQSIYYSPLHF
TRBV6-8,TRBD1,14,NA,CASSRGQAGEKLFF
TRBV6-8,NA,14,NA,CASTYGGTNYGYTF
TRBV19,TRBD1,16,NA,CASSPRTGFGTDTQYF
TRBV14,NA,17,NA,CASSSTIGTRYTGELFF
TRBV19,TRBD1,14,NA,CASMLTGTGDGYTF
TRBV5-1,NA,15,NA,CASSLEGDGANVLTF
TRBV6-8,NA,13,medium-sized,CASSYSGSDEQFF
TRBV6-8,NA,14,NA,CASSELGSNQPQHF
TRBV28,NA,12,NA,CASSIPLYEQYF
TRBV6-4,TRBD2,18,NA,CASTMGLAGARSYNEQFF
TRBV19,TRBD1,14,NA,CASSNQQGLQPQHF
TRBV6-8,NA,15,NA,CASTLDVSSGNTIYF